This TCR beta chain stems from a study of Ad26.COV2.S vaccination and SARS-CoV-2 variants. The CDR3 is 14 amino acids. V shed 0 bases and J shed 6 bases, with 9 bases lying between them. Looked up from germline, CDR1 is LGHDT and CDR2 is YNNKEL (reference sequence). Here immunoSEQ multiplex PCR was the method, and the copy in TCRdb shows in-frame clones only, minus some. The sample yields hundreds of thousands of clones, about 86% seen once. The treatment here: about 20 received Ad26.COV2.S at low or high dose, single or two shots; about 5 received placebo; per-sample allocation not given. Day 63 following the first vaccine or placebo injection was when the samples were taken.

The input for sequencing was peripheral blood, taken in a trial of Ad26.COV2.S vaccine versus placebo. The chain uses TRBV3-1 (or the pseudogene TRBV3-2) and TRBJ2-1; D is undetermined. The receptor was derived from a person between 18 and 59 years old who received the Ad26.COV2.S COVID-19 vaccine or a placebo. This CDR3 reads CASSQDMGFNEQFF. Written as DNA, the CDR3 is TGTGCCAGCAGCCAAGATATGGGGTTCAATGAGCAGTTCTTC.